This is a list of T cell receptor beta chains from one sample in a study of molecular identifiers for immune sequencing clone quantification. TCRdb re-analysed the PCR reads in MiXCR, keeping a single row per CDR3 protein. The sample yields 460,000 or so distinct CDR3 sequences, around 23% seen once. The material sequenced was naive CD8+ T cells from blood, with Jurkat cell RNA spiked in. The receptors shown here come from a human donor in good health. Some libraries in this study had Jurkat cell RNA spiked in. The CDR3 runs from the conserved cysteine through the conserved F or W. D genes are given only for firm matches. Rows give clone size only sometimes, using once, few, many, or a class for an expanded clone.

CDR3 DNA: TGTGCCTGGAGTGATCGATCAATAGGAGTGGAGCAGTTCTTC
CDR3 protein: CAWSDRSIGVEQFF
D gene: -
clone size: many
V gene: TRBV30
J gene: TRBJ2-1

CDR3 DNA: TGTGCCAGTAGTATCGGCAGCTATAGCAATCAGCCCCAGCATTTT
CDR3 protein: CASSIGSYSNQPQHF
D gene: -
clone size: -
V gene: TRBV19
J gene: TRBJ1-5

CDR3 DNA: TGCGCCAGCAGCTTTTCTAGCGGGCTGAATGAGCAGTTCTTC
CDR3 protein: CASSFSSGLNEQFF
D gene: TRBD2
clone size: few
V gene: TRBV5-1
J gene: TRBJ2-1

CDR3 DNA: TGTGCCAGTAGTCCAGGGCAGCCCTCCTACGAGCAGTACTTC
CDR3 protein: CASSPGQPSYEQYF
D gene: -
clone size: many
V gene: TRBV19
J gene: TRBJ2-7

CDR3 DNA: TGTGCCTGGATGGGACTGGGACAGGGTAATTTCGGGGAGCTGTTTTTT
CDR3 protein: CAWMGLGQGNFGELFF
D gene: TRBD1
clone size: -
V gene: TRBV30
J gene: TRBJ2-2

CDR3 DNA: TGTGCCAGCAGTTGGGTGGTCGGACTAGCAGGCGATACGCAGTATTTT
CDR3 protein: CASSWVVGLAGDTQYF
D gene: TRBD2
clone size: few
V gene: TRBV12-3/TRBV12-4
J gene: TRBJ2-3

CDR3 DNA: TGTGCCAGCAGCCACGGGACAGGGAGCCAGCCCCAGCATTTT
CDR3 protein: CASSHGTGSQPQHF
D gene: TRBD1
clone size: -
V gene: TRBV6-5
J gene: TRBJ1-5

CDR3 DNA: TGCAGCGTTCCCGCCCCTGGGGGACTAAAGTCCACAGATACGCAGTATTTT
CDR3 protein: CSVPAPGGLKSTDTQYF
D gene: TRBD2
clone size: many
V gene: TRBV29-1
J gene: TRBJ2-3

CDR3 DNA: TGTGCCAGCAGTAACCCCTGGGGGGAGTCTGGGGCCAACGTCCTGACTTTC
CDR3 protein: CASSNPWGESGANVLTF
D gene: -
clone size: many
V gene: TRBV28
J gene: TRBJ2-6

CDR3 DNA: TGTGCCAGCAGTAGCGGGAGGGCCTTATATACCGGGGAGCTGTTTTTT
CDR3 protein: CASSSGRALYTGELFF
D gene: TRBD2
clone size: few
V gene: TRBV2
J gene: TRBJ2-2

CDR3 DNA: TGTGCCAGCAGGCTCAGGGGCGCTGGGGCCAACGTCCTGACTTTC
CDR3 protein: CASRLRGAGANVLTF
D gene: -
clone size: -
V gene: TRBV27
J gene: TRBJ2-6

CDR3 DNA: TGTGCCTGGACCCCCATGGGGGGCGGTCAGCCCCAGCATTTT
CDR3 protein: CAWTPMGGGQPQHF
D gene: -
clone size: few
V gene: TRBV30
J gene: TRBJ1-5

CDR3 DNA: TGCAGTGCTAGAGAGAGCCTCACAGATACGCAGTATTTT
CDR3 protein: CSARESLTDTQYF
D gene: -
clone size: -
V gene: TRBV20-1
J gene: TRBJ2-3